The clone carrying this TCR beta chain occurred a few times. This entry belongs to a study of blood T cell repertoires in COVID-19. Study-level information: Specimens from acute and convalescent COVID-19 originated in the United States, Italy and Spain. From T cells, B-cell-depleted T cells, or PBMCs came the material, which was cDNA or gDNA.

In the original workflow: Nucleated cell counts were estimated from reference gene primer amplification. Generated by immunoSEQ multiplex PCR, the TCRdb table keeps only in-frame clones and is missing some. The DNA was the basis for D and trimming; V, J and clone size are from that table. The table shows roughly 96,000 clones, with around 76% occurring only once. Sequenced input: peripheral blood. This receptor was taken from a man older than 75 with acute or convalescent COVID-19.

Written as DNA, the CDR3 is TGTGCCAGCAGCTTTTATTGGTGGCCACAGGGGCCCCATCAGCCCCAGCATTTT. Translated: CASSFYWWPQGPHQPQHF. This chain joins TRBV5-8 and TRBJ1-5, with TRBD1 identical over 7 bases. The CDR3 is made up of 18 amino acids. CDR1 is SGHTS and CDR2 is YDEGEE in the germline V gene. The V gene end was trimmed by 2 bases and the J gene end by 5 bases; junction bases not matched to a gene: 16. The full variable domain, rest sourced from reference TRBV5-8 and TRBJ1-5, is EAGVTQSPTHLIKTRGQQATLRCSPISGHTSVYWYQQALGLGLQFLLWYDEGEERNRGNFPPRFSGRQFPNYSSELNVNALELEDSALYLCASSFYWWPQGPHQPQHFGDGTRLSIL.